The sequence of this TCR beta chain was determined in a study of T cell responses to AZD1222 COVID-19 vaccine. Points from the study as a whole: Increased Spike-specific TCR breadth and depth were observed after two AZD1222 doses.

A word on this clone: Its specificity is unknown.

Germline V CDR1 and CDR2: SGHVS, FQNEAQ. V shed 6 bases and J 5 bases; nucleotides not matched to a gene: 9. The CDR3 spans 15 residues. The table came from immunoSEQ multiplex PCR; TCRdb's copy has only in-frame clones and leaves some out. The profile shows 150,000 to 200,000 clones, roughly nine tenths of them singletons. J is TRBJ1-4 and V is TRBV7-8; 7 bases align to TRBD1. This receptor was taken from an adult who received the AZD1222 COVID-19 vaccine. The specimen comprised peripheral blood, sampled 28 days after the second AZD1222 dose. The CDR3 loop reads CASRPDRVRNEKLFF. The CDR3 nucleotides read TGTGCCAGCAGGCCAGACAGGGTCAGAAATGAAAAACTGTTTTTT.